These 27 T cell receptor beta chains were sequenced from one sample in a study of the immune and genomic landscape of osteosarcoma. The post-treatment osteosarcoma tumors were primary, local recurrence or metastasis specimens from poor-prognosis patients. Sequenced by immunoSEQ multiplex PCR; TCRdb stores in-frame clones only, minus some. Altogether about 10,000 clones are present, 55% to 75% being singletons, with the ten largest covering roughly 18%. What was sequenced was osteosarcoma tumor tissue from the lung. These receptors came from a human donor with osteosarcoma.

The chain recombines TRBV30 with TRBJ1-4, with D possibly matching TRBD1 (5 bases). Trimming shortened V by 6 bases and J by 1 base, and 18 bases separated the two germline ends. Per germline, CDR1 GTSNPN and CDR2 SVGIG (reference sequence). The length of the CDR3 is 16 residues. In DNA, the CDR3 is TGTGCCTGTACCCAGCCGGGGACGGGAACTAATGAAAAACTGTTTTTT. Translation gives CACTQPGTGTNEKLFF.

The genes are TRBV6-1 and TRBJ1-6, with D tentatively TRBD1 (5 bases). This CDR3 contains 15 residues. V dropped 1 base and J dropped 8 bases, with 12 bases sitting between them. The germline gives CDR1 MNHNS, CDR2 SASEGT. The CDR3 nucleotides are TGTGCCAGCAGTGAAGGGGGCGGTGGGTATTCACCCCTCCACTTT. The encoded protein is CASSEGGGGYSPLHF.

The genes are TRBV18 and TRBJ1-1; 7 bases fit TRBD1. Germline V gene sequence: CDR1 KGHSH, CDR2 LQKENI. V shed 3 bases, J shed 7 bases, and the junction held 5 bases outside the gene matches. This CDR3 has 13 residues. The chain's CDR3 is CASSPSRGVEAFF. The CDR3, as DNA: TGTGCCAGCTCACCCAGCAGGGGGGTTGAAGCTTTCTTT.

This clone was seen a handful of times. The V gene is TRBV6-4, the J gene TRBJ2-2; 7 nucleotides line up with TRBD2. Trimming cost V 2 bases and J 3 bases; bases outside gene matches: 3. The germline V gene encodes CDR1 MRHNA and CDR2 SNTAGT. The CDR3 runs to 15 residues. The CDR3 DNA reads TGTGCCAGCAGTGACCGGGGAGGGGACACCGGGGAGCTGTTTTTT. It translates to CASSDRGGDTGELFF.

The chain recombines TRBV28 with TRBJ2-1; 8 bases map to TRBD2. Germline CDR1 and CDR2: MDHEN and SYDVKM. V trimming: 7 bases; J trimming: 3 bases; junction bases outside the gene matches: 5. This CDR3 has 14 residues. CDR3 DNA sequence: TGTGCCAGCAAAAGCGGGGGCAACTACAATGAGCAGTTCTTC. Translated, it gives CASKSGGNYNEQFF.

The chain has TRBV6-5 and TRBJ1-6; D gene unclear. Germline V gene sequence: CDR1 MNHEY, CDR2 SVGAGI. The CDR3 is 15 residues long. The germline V and J ends were trimmed by 0 bases and 9 bases, with 12 bases remaining between them. The CDR3 protein is CASSYSKWRTSPLHF. The CDR3 DNA reads as TGTGCCAGCAGTTACTCGAAGTGGAGGACTTCACCCCTCCACTTT.

The V and J genes are TRBV7-2 and TRBJ2-1; 15 positions match TRBD2. The germline V gene encodes CDR1 SGHTA and CDR2 FQGNSA. This CDR3 is built from 16 residues. With V trimmed by 5 bases and J by 10 bases, 9 bases remained unmatched. CDR3 sequence: CASSPTPGLAGGEQFF. CDR3 DNA sequence: TGTGCCAGCAGCCCCACCCCGGGACTAGCGGGAGGCGAGCAGTTCTTC.

In its sample, this clone was seen once. The CDR3 is CASSVREETQYF. The DNA of the CDR3 is TGTGCCAGCAGCGTAAGGGAAGAGACCCAGTACTTC. The J gene is TRBJ2-5, the V gene TRBV9; no definite D call. V lost 1 base and J 3 bases, leaving 4 bases between the germline ends. The germline gives CDR1 SGDLS, CDR2 YYNGEE. The CDR3 has 12 residues. The whole variable domain, remainder taken from reference TRBV9 and TRBJ2-5, is DSGVTQTPKHLITATGQRVTLRCSPRSGDLSVYWYQQSLDQGLQFLIQYYNGEERAKGNILERFSAQQFPDLHSELNLSSLELGDSALYFCASSVREETQYFGPGTRLLVL.

The chain is built from TRBV2 and TRBJ2-1; a weak D match, TRBD2 (6 bases). V lost 6 bases and J 3 bases, leaving 12 bases between the germline ends. This CDR3 has 14 residues. Germline CDR1 reads SNHLY; CDR2 reads FYNNEI. CDR3 DNA: TGTGCCAGCAGCGTAATCGGGGGCTACAATGAGCAGTTCTTC. Translating it yields CASSVIGGYNEQFF.

V is TRBV5-6 and J is TRBJ1-4, with TRBD1 identical over 8 bases. The CDR3 runs 14 residues. J was trimmed by 5 bases and V by 6 bases; bases with no gene match: 6. The V gene's germline CDR1 is SGHDT and CDR2 YYEEEE. This CDR3 is CASTRTGPNEKLFF. CDR3 nucleotide sequence: TGTGCCAGCACCCGGACAGGGCCAAATGAAAAACTGTTTTTT.

The rearrangement joins TRBV14 to TRBJ2-7; D possibly corresponds to TRBD2 (6 bases). Trimming removed 5 bases from V and 11 bases from J, with 16 bases in between. The germline CDR1 and CDR2 sequences are SGHDN and FVKESK. The CDR3 extends over 12 amino acids. CDR3 protein: CASSFGGGRKYF. Written as DNA, the CDR3 is TGTGCCAGCAGCTTTGGGGGTGGGAGGAAGTACTTC.

The rearrangement links TRBV18 to TRBJ2-1; possibly TRBD1 for D (6 bases). Germline CDR1 is KGHSH and CDR2 is LQKENI. This CDR3 contains 17 residues. Trimming left V 0 bases short and J 5 bases short, with 17 bases between. The chain's CDR3 is CASSPPNSGTLHNEQFF. CDR3 bases: TGTGCCAGCTCACCACCGAACTCCGGGACACTTCACAATGAGCAGTTCTTC.

The CDR3 DNA is TGTGCCAGCAGTGCTCGGGGGGGCTTCACCTACAATGAGCAGTTCTTC. It specifies CASSARGGFTYNEQFF. The chain recombines TRBV6-1 with TRBJ2-1; 8 nucleotides match TRBD2. The CDR3 sequence is 16 residues long. V gave up 4 bases and J gave up 2 bases; unmatched junction bases: 7. From germline, CDR1 is MNHNS and CDR2 SASEGT.

CDR3 bases: TGTGCCAGCAAAGAGCCGGGACTAGCACCCTACAATGAGCAGTTCTTC. This gives the protein CASKEPGLAPYNEQFF. This chain joins TRBV27 and TRBJ2-1; 9 bases agree with TRBD2. Germline loops: CDR1 MNHEY, CDR2 SMNVEV (reference sequence). The V and J ends lost 7 bases and 2 bases, in that order; junction bases with no gene match: 9. The CDR3 is 16 amino acids.

This clone has a handful of counts. The rearrangement joins TRBV2 to TRBJ1-5, with D maybe TRBD1 (5 bases). The CDR3 covers 14 residues. The germline gives CDR1 SNHLY, CDR2 FYNNEI. V was trimmed by 7 bases and J by 0 bases, leaving 10 bases between them. CDR3 amino acids: CASTRADSNQPQHF. The DNA of the CDR3 is TGTGCCAGCACCAGGGCCGATAGCAATCAGCCCCAGCATTTT.

The V gene is TRBV11-2, the J gene TRBJ2-1; TRBD2 matches at 9 bases. The CDR3 is 15 amino acids. Germline V lookup: CDR1 SGHAT, CDR2 FQNNGV. After removal of 0 bases from V and 6 bases from J, the junction contained 3 bases not matched to a gene. As DNA, the CDR3 is TGTGCCAGCAGCTTAGAAGGGCGGGAGGGCAATGAGCAGTTCTTC. It is translated as CASSLEGREGNEQFF.

The rearrangement links TRBV5-1 to TRBJ2-1; 10 bases align to TRBD2. The CDR3 is 17 residues long. Germline CDR1 SGHRS, CDR2 YFSETQ. The junction had 14 bases not matched to a gene; V was cut back by 4 bases and J by 7 bases. CDR3 DNA sequence: TGCGCCAGCAGCCCATCTCAACTAGCGGGAATGTCGAATGAGCAGTTCTTC. Protein: CASSPSQLAGMSNEQFF.

J is TRBJ1-1 and V is TRBV29-1; possible D gene TRBD1, 5 bases. The V gene's germline CDR1 is SQVTM and CDR2 ANQGSEA. CDR3 length: 12 residues. The V end was cut by 6 bases, the J end by 4 bases, with 12 bases between. The chain's CDR3 is CSVGRGGTEAFF. DNA for the CDR3: TGCAGCGTCGGACGGGGGGGCACTGAAGCTTTCTTT.

This clone has only one observation. V usage is TRBV6-1 and J usage is TRBJ2-2; 10 positions match TRBD2. Trimming at V came to 3 bases and at J to 6 bases, leaving 7 bases not matched to a gene. The CDR3 is 16 amino acids. The V gene's germline CDR1 is MNHNS and CDR2 SASEGT. CDR3 sequence: CASSDPSGGVSGELFF. CDR3 DNA sequence: TGTGCCAGCAGTGATCCTAGCGGGGGCGTCTCCGGGGAGCTGTTTTTT.

The chain is built from TRBV27 and TRBJ1-6, with D tentatively TRBD1 (5 bases). Germline V gene sequence: CDR1 MNHEY, CDR2 SMNVEV (reference sequence). This CDR3 has 18 residues. The germline V and J ends were trimmed by 1 base and 7 bases, with 20 bases remaining between them. For the CDR3, the DNA is TGTGCCAGCAGTTTATTCGGGTGGTACTGGGAGGGGAATTCACCCCTCCACTTT. This sequence encodes CASSLFGWYWEGNSPLHF.

The CDR3 DNA follows: TGTGCCAGCAGCCACTATAGCGGGAGATGTTGCGAGCAGTACTTC. This sequence encodes CASSHYSGRCCEQYF. V usage is TRBV4-2 and J usage is TRBJ2-7; TRBD2 matches 9 bases. V shed 3 bases and J 6 bases; nucleotides not matched to a gene: 9. The V gene's germline CDR1 is LGHNA and CDR2 YNFKEQ. The CDR3 covers 15 residues.

This sequence joins TRBV30 and TRBJ2-3, with unresolved D. The germline V gene encodes CDR1 GTSNPN and CDR2 SVGIG (reference sequence). The CDR3 totals 16 residues. Trimming removed 3 bases from V and 0 bases from J, with 16 bases in between. This CDR3 reads CAWRPFKRASTDTQYF. CDR3 DNA sequence: TGTGCCTGGAGGCCCTTTAAACGCGCCAGCACAGATACGCAGTATTTT.

The chain recombines TRBV5-1 with TRBJ2-7; TRBD1 agrees at 7 bases. V trimming: 0 bases; J trimming: 1 base; junction bases outside the gene matches: 1. The CDR3 totals 14 residues. Germline loops: CDR1 SGHRS, CDR2 YFSETQ. The CDR3, as DNA: TGCGCCAGCAGCTTGGACAGGGGATCCTACGAGCAGTACTTC. The encoded protein is CASSLDRGSYEQYF.

This clone was seen a handful of times. The V call is TRBV11-3, the J call TRBJ1-2; 8 nucleotides match TRBD1. The CDR3 extends over 14 amino acids. The V segment lost 0 bases and the J segment 8 bases; nucleotides outside the gene matches: 5. CDR1 is SGHNT and CDR2 is YENEEA in the germline V gene. CDR3 bases: TGTGCCAGCAGCTTAGACGGGACAGGTCGAGGCTACACCTTC. This sequence encodes CASSLDGTGRGYTF.

The CDR3, as DNA: TGTGCCAGCAGTGGGGACTCCTACAATGAGCAGTTCTTC. This encodes CASSGDSYNEQFF. The rearrangement uses TRBV6-1 and TRBJ2-1; D ambiguous. The CDR3 contains 13 residues. Germline CDR1 is MNHNS and CDR2 is SASEGT. V was shortened by 4 bases and J by 0 bases, with 4 bases between the two germline ends.

By share, this clone ranks as medium-sized. The chain recombines TRBV7-6 with TRBJ1-1; D possibly corresponds to TRBD1 (5 bases). Germline V gives CDR1 SGHVS, CDR2 FNYEAQ. V lost 0 bases and J lost 5, with 13 bases in between. The CDR3 contains 15 residues. The DNA of the CDR3 is TGTGCCAGCAGCTTAGCAGGGCAGGGCGGGACTGAAGCTTTCTTT. Amino acids: CASSLAGQGGTEAFF.

CDR3 sequence reads: CASSHVKDIGEQFF. CDR3 sequence (DNA): TGTGCCAGCAGTCACGTCAAGGATATTGGTGAGCAGTTCTTC. V is TRBV4-2 and J is TRBJ2-1; D call uncertain. Trimming cost V 6 bases and J 9 bases, with 18 bases left between them. There are 14 residues in the CDR3. Germline-derived CDR1 and CDR2 are LGHNA and YNFKEQ.